What follows is one T cell receptor (beta chain) and its context. Antigen: not known. This sample was included in a study of Ad26.COV2.S vaccination and SARS-CoV-2 variants. Study results and limitations: Researchers cautioned that TCR breadth and depth analyses may have underestimated total T cell responses.

The CDR3 contains 13 residues. V was trimmed by 1 base and J by 5 bases, leaving 7 bases between them. Germline V gene sequence: CDR1 PRHDT, CDR2 FYEKMQ (reference sequence). Data came from immunoSEQ multiplex PCR; TCRdb stores just in-frame clones and leaves some out. The data show roughly 350,000 clones, with about 89% seen just once and about 5% held by the top ten. This sample's treatment: over 15 received Ad26.COV2.S at low or high dose, single or two shots; about 5 received placebo; per-sample allocation not given. The samples date from day 63 after the first vaccine or placebo injection. The input for sequencing was peripheral blood, taken in a trial of Ad26.COV2.S vaccine versus placebo. This chain connects TRBV13 to TRBJ2-3, with D tentatively TRBD1 (6 bases). The receptor's source is a person aged 18-60 years who received the Ad26.COV2.S COVID-19 vaccine or a placebo. The CDR3 DNA reads TGTGCCAGCAGCTTAGCAGGGGAAGATACGCAGTATTTT. This encodes CASSLAGEDTQYF. Drawing the rest from reference TRBV13 and TRBJ2-3, the complete variable domain is AAGVIQSPRHLIKEKRETATLKCYPIPRHDTVYWYQQGPGQDPQFLISFYEKMQSDKGSIPDRFSAQQFSDYHSELNMSSLELGDSALYFCASSLAGEDTQYFGPGTRLTVL.